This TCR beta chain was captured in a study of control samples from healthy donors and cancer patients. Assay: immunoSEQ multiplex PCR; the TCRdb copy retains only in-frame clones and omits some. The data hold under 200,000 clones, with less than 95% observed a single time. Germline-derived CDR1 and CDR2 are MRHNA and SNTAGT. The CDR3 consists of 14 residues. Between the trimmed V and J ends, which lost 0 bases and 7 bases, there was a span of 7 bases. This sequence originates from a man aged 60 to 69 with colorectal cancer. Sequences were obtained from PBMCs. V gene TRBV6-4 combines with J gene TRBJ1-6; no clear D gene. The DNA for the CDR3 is TGTGCCAGCAGTGACTCGACGAGAAATTCACCCCTCCACTTT. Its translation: CASSDSTRNSPLHF.